This T cell receptor (beta chain) was recovered during a study of T cell changes during pregnancy in multiple sclerosis. TCRdb's table, derived via immunoSEQ multiplex PCR, lists solely in-frame clones and lacks some. The sample has around 30,000 clones; 85% to 95% are singletons. The CDR3 runs 12 residues. V shed 7 bases and J shed 2 bases, with 8 bases lying between them. Germline CDR1 SEHNR, CDR2 FQNEAQ (reference sequence). This clone was seen a handful of times. The sequence was obtained from a female donor with multiple sclerosis, enrolled in a pregnancy study. The V call is TRBV7-9, the J call TRBJ1-2, with D maybe TRBD1 (6 bases). Specimen: CD4+ T cells from peripheral blood mononuclear cells, collected after pregnancy. CDR3 sequence reads: CASTTGNYGYTF. The DNA for the CDR3 is TGTGCCAGCACAACAGGGAACTATGGCTACACCTTC. Complete variable domain (other parts from reference TRBV7-9 and TRBJ1-2): DTGVSQNPRHKITKRGQNVTFRCDPISEHNRLYWYRQTLGQGPEFLTYFQNEAQLEKSRLLSDRFSAERPKGSFSTLEIQRTEQGDSAMYLCASTTGNYGYTFGSGTRLTVV.